This T cell receptor beta chain is drawn from a study of STAT3 mutations in large granular lymphocyte leukemia. Average productive template count per sample was roughly 40,000. Produced via immunoSEQ multiplex PCR; TCRdb's table is partial and in-frame only. This sample has approximately 5,200 clones, with about two thirds found just once. Broader study findings: In several patients, dominant TCR clone burden exceeded STAT3 mutant burden, suggesting STAT3 mutation arose secondarily. Every T-cell large granular lymphocyte leukemia patient had at least one immunodominant TCR beta clonotype.

A note on this clone: Its antigen is unidentified.

The CDR3 spans 12 residues. Trimming shortened V by 0 bases and J by 3 bases, and 2 bases separated the two germline ends. The germline gives CDR1 PRHDT, CDR2 FYEKMQ (reference sequence). The TCR originated in a human donor with T large granular lymphocyte leukemia. Some clones in this sample may be carry-over from other donors' samples. The rearrangement uses TRBV13 and TRBJ1-1, with D uncertain. The sequenced material came from PBMCs. CDR3 bases: TGTGCCAGCAGCTTAGGGGACACTGAAGCTTTCTTT. Translating gives CASSLGDTEAFF.